The T cell receptor (beta chain) described here comes from a study of T cell changes during pregnancy in multiple sclerosis. Germline V CDR1 and CDR2: MNHEY, SMNVEV (reference sequence). V gave up 3 bases and J gave up 3 bases, with 14 bases separating them. The CDR3 consists of 16 residues. By share of the sample, this clone is medium-sized. TCRdb keeps only in-frame clones here, not all; method: immunoSEQ multiplex PCR. The data contain almost 20,000 clones, 70% to 90% of them singletons. Sample: CD8+ T cells from peripheral blood mononuclear cells, taken in the third trimester of pregnancy. V gene TRBV27 combines with J gene TRBJ2-2; tentatively, D is TRBD2 (6 bases). The sequence came from a female donor in good health, enrolled as a control in a pregnancy study. The CDR3 spells CASSFGTELYTGELFF. The CDR3 nucleotides are TGTGCCAGCAGTTTCGGGACTGAATTGTACACCGGGGAGCTGTTTTTT.